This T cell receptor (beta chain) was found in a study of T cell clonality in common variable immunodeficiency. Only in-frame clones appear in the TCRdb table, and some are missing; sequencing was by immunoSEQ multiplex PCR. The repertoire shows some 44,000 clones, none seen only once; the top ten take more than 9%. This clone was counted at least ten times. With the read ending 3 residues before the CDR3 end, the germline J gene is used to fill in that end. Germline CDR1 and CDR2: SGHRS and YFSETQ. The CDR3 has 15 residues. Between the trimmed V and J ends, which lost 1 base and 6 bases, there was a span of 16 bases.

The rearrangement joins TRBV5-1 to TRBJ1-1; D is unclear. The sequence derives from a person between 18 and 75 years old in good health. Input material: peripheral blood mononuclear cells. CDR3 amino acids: CASSLWGSGSAEAFF. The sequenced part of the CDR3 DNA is TGCGCCAGCAGCTTGTGGGGATCGGGGAGCGCTGAA.